The 27 T cell receptor beta chains listed next were all sequenced from one sample in a study of Ad26.COV2.S vaccination and SARS-CoV-2 variants. Treatment denoted: about 20 received Ad26.COV2.S at low or high dose, single or two shots; about 5 received placebo; per-sample allocation not given. Sampling happened 63 days after the first vaccine or placebo injection. Assay used: immunoSEQ multiplex PCR; TCRdb lists only in-frame clones, some missing. The data contain roughly 510,000 clones, 70% to 90% of them singletons. Sequencing was performed on peripheral blood, taken in a trial of Ad26.COV2.S vaccine versus placebo. The receptors were gathered from a person aged 18-65 years who received the Ad26.COV2.S COVID-19 vaccine or a placebo.

This clone was detected once. V and J are TRBV27 and TRBJ1-6, with a tentative D call TRBD1 (5 bases). CDR1 MNHEY and CDR2 SMNVEV come from the germline V gene (reference sequence). The V end lost 3 bases, the J end lost 13 bases, and 13 bases lay between the germline ends. There are 13 residues in the CDR3. The DNA of the CDR3 is TGTGCCAGCAGTTTCCTGGGGGGATCGCCCCTCCACTTT. Translated: CASSFLGGSPLHF.

Concerning this clone itself: This CDR3 is also generated by other DNA sequences in the sample. The J gene is TRBJ2-2, the V gene TRBV9; 8 nucleotides agree with TRBD2. This CDR3 has 15 residues. Germline lookup yields CDR1 SGDLS and CDR2 YYNGEE. V shed 2 bases and J 5 bases; nucleotides not matched to a gene: 5. The DNA of the CDR3 is TGTGCCAGCAGCGTCGGGGTAGCGGGAACCGGGGAGCTGTTTTTT. Translation: CASSVGVAGTGELFF.

The chain is built from TRBV12-3 or TRBV12-4 and TRBJ2-1; 11 bases match TRBD2. The CDR3 consists of 13 residues. V trimming: 7 bases; J trimming: 4 bases; junction bases outside the gene matches: 0. CDR3 DNA sequence: TGTGCCAGCACTAGCGGGAGGTACAATGAGCAGTTCTTC. As protein: CASTSGRYNEQFF.

The V and J genes are TRBV28 and TRBJ2-1; tentatively, D is TRBD1 (6 bases). V lost 6 bases, J lost 2 bases, and 8 bases lay in between. This CDR3 has 13 residues. Germline V gives CDR1 MDHEN, CDR2 SYDVKM. The CDR3 DNA follows: TGTGCCAGCAGCCGGACAGCCTACAATGAGCAGTTCTTC. Its translation is CASSRTAYNEQFF.

The chain has TRBV19 and TRBJ2-2; D remains unclear. The CDR3 is 16 amino acids. The V end lost 3 bases, the J end lost 1 base, and 12 bases lay between the germline ends. Germline lookup yields CDR1 LNHDA and CDR2 SQIVND (reference sequence). This CDR3 is CASSMWGAQNTGELFF. The CDR3 coding sequence is TGTGCCAGTAGTATGTGGGGTGCCCAGAACACCGGGGAGCTGTTTTTT.

The V call is TRBV10-3, the J call TRBJ1-2, with TRBD1 as a possible D gene (6 bases). The CDR3 has 14 residues. Germline V gene data show CDR1 as ENHRY and CDR2 as SYGVKD. Trimming stripped 6 bases from V and 4 bases from J, with 15 bases between. DNA for the CDR3: TGTGCCATCAGGATGGCGGGACAAGTCTATGGCTACACCTTC. Translation gives CAIRMAGQVYGYTF.

V gene TRBV9 combines with J gene TRBJ2-7; 7 nucleotides line up with TRBD1. The CDR3 contains 13 residues. CDR1 is SGDLS and CDR2 is YYNGEE in the germline V gene. Unmatched junction bases numbered 3, after V lost 2 bases and J lost 4 bases. The CDR3 nucleotides read TGTGCCAGCAGCGTGGAACAGGGGTACGAGCAGTACTTC. Protein product: CASSVEQGYEQYF.

This rearrangement joins TRBV9 to TRBJ1-1; possible D gene TRBD1, 5 bases. The V gene lost 3 bases and the J gene lost 11 bases, with 20 bases spanning the gap. The germline CDR1 and CDR2 sequences are SGDLS and YYNGEE. The CDR3 contains 14 residues. This CDR3 reads CASSEGTRAGRAFF. DNA of the CDR3: TGTGCCAGCAGCGAAGGGACCCGGGCGGGCAGGGCTTTCTTT. Variable domain in full (rest from reference TRBV9 and TRBJ1-1): DSGVTQTPKHLITATGQRVTLRCSPRSGDLSVYWYQQSLDQGLQFLIQYYNGEERAKGNILERFSAQQFPDLHSELNLSSLELGDSALYFCASSEGTRAGRAFFGQGTRLTVV.

This chain joins TRBV7-2 and TRBJ2-2; 7 bases are a match to TRBD2. The CDR3 length is 16 residues. Germline CDR1 reads SGHTA; CDR2 reads FQGNSA. The J segment lost 6 bases and the V segment lost 1 base, leaving 8 bases of the junction unmatched. CDR3 region: CASSLVAGVPPGELFF. The DNA of the CDR3 is TGTGCCAGCAGCTTAGTTGCGGGAGTCCCCCCCGGGGAGCTGTTTTTT.

V usage is TRBV4-3 and J usage is TRBJ2-3; 11 positions match TRBD2. J was trimmed by 0 bases and V by 5 bases; bases with no gene match: 1. CDR1 LGHNA and CDR2 YSLEER come from the germline V gene. The CDR3 sequence is 15 residues long. CDR3 bases: TGCGCCAGCAGCGGGACTAGCGGTAGCACAGATACGCAGTATTTT. This codes for CASSGTSGSTDTQYF.

The chain employs TRBV5-1 and TRBJ1-3; 10 bases line up with TRBD1. With 6 bases clipped from V and 4 bases from J, the junction kept 16 bases outside the gene matches. The length of the CDR3 is 18 residues. The germline gives CDR1 SGHRS, CDR2 YFSETQ. In DNA form, the CDR3 reads TGCGCCAGCACCCCGGAGGGGACAGGGGAGACATCGGGAAACACCATATATTTT. Encoded protein: CASTPEGTGETSGNTIYF.

This chain links TRBV10-3 with TRBJ1-5, with no clear D. Trimming cost V 10 bases and J 2 bases, with 15 bases left between them. From germline, CDR1 is ENHRY and CDR2 SYGVKD. The CDR3 extends over 14 amino acids. The CDR3 reads CATTTGQGNQPQHF. The CDR3 DNA is TGTGCCACCACGACGGGCCAGGGCAATCAGCCCCAGCATTTT.

The genes are TRBV29-1 and TRBJ2-3; D uncertain. The CDR3 extends over 12 amino acids. Germline CDR1 and CDR2: SQVTM and ANQGSEA. V lost 6 bases, J lost 6 bases, and 13 bases lay in between. The DNA for the CDR3 is TGCAGCGTGGAGCGAGTGGGGGATACGCAGTATTTT. Translating it yields CSVERVGDTQYF.

The V and J genes are TRBV18 and TRBJ1-3; the match to TRBD1 covers 7 bases. This CDR3 comprises 16 residues. V shed 6 bases, J shed 0 bases, and the junction held 8 bases outside the gene matches. Per germline, CDR1 KGHSH and CDR2 LQKENI. The CDR3 coding sequence is TGTGCCAGCTCGCGTGACAGGGCGGACTCTGGAAACACCATATATTTT. This encodes CASSRDRADSGNTIYF.

This chain joins TRBV5-1 and TRBJ2-4; TRBD1 is a possible D gene (6 bases). In germline, CDR1 is SGHRS, CDR2 YFSETQ. This CDR3 comprises 16 residues. Trimming took off 4 bases at V and 0 bases at J, with 14 bases between the two ends. CDR3 DNA: TGCGCCAGCAGCACCGGACAGCTCGTAGCCAAAAACATTCAGTACTTC. Amino acid sequence: CASSTGQLVAKNIQYF.

The genes are TRBV12-3 or TRBV12-4 and TRBJ2-2; D is ambiguous. Trimming stripped 4 bases from V and 5 bases from J, with 8 bases between. The CDR3 is 13 amino acids. The CDR3 DNA reads TGTGCCAGCAGTTACACAGAGACCGGGGAGCTGTTTTTT. Its protein is CASSYTETGELFF.

The chain couples TRBV5-6 to TRBJ2-3; D is possibly TRBD2 (5 bases). V was shortened by 3 bases and J by 3 bases, with 17 bases between the two germline ends. CDR3 length: 16 residues. Germline V gene sequence: CDR1 SGHDT, CDR2 YYEEEE. CDR3 nucleotide sequence: TGTGCCAGCAGCTGGCTAGCAAGCCTGGGTACAGATACGCAGTATTTT. This gives the protein CASSWLASLGTDTQYF.

CDR3 region: CASSPVGNEQFF. The CDR3 DNA follows: TGTGCCAGCAGCCCAGTGGGGAATGAGCAGTTCTTC. The chain employs TRBV7-8 and TRBJ2-1; D is ambiguous. The CDR3 contains 12 residues. The germline V gene has CDR1 SGHVS and CDR2 FQNEAQ. V lost 5 bases and J lost 7, with 9 bases in between.

The chain employs TRBV11-3 and TRBJ2-2; D is unresolved. This CDR3 region has 12 residues. The germline V and J ends were trimmed by 5 bases and 4 bases, with 5 bases remaining between them. From germline, CDR1 is SGHNT and CDR2 YENEEA. CDR3 nucleotide sequence: TGTGCCAGCAGCGCCCCCACCGGGGAGCTGTTTTTT. Protein product: CASSAPTGELFF.

The CDR3 DNA follows: TGTGCCTGGACTAGGGGACTAGCGGGGACTAGCACAGATACGCAGTATTTT. Its translation is CAWTRGLAGTSTDTQYF. J is TRBJ2-3 and V is TRBV30; 13 bases align to TRBD2. The CDR3 sequence is 17 residues long. The germline V gene has CDR1 GTSNPN and CDR2 SVGIG (reference sequence). V lost 4 bases and J lost 0; bases outside the gene matches: 7. Full variable domain (missing parts from reference TRBV30 and TRBJ2-3): SQTIHQWPATLVQPVGSPLSLECTVEGTSNPNLYWYRQAAGRGLQLLFYSVGIGQISSEVPQNLSASRPQDRQFILSSKKLLLSDSGFYLCAWTRGLAGTSTDTQYFGPGTRLTVL.

Points on this clone: This CDR3 is also generated by other DNA sequences in the sample. The V and J genes are TRBV9 and TRBJ2-3; either TRBD1 or TRBD2 may fit D (5 bases each). Per germline, CDR1 SGDLS and CDR2 YYNGEE. The CDR3 length is 15 residues. The V end was cut by 0 bases, the J end by 4 bases, with 12 bases between. The CDR3 nucleotides are TGTGCCAGCAGCGTAGTTTCTTCGGGGCCAGATACGCAGTATTTT. Protein sequence: CASSVVSSGPDTQYF.

The V and J genes are TRBV5-1 and TRBJ2-5; 11 nucleotides match TRBD2. Germline V gene lookup returns CDR1 SGHRS and CDR2 YFSETQ. V lost 4 bases, J lost 2 bases, and 4 bases stayed unmatched. This CDR3 region has 15 residues. The CDR3 nucleotides read TGCGCCAGCAGCCCCGGGACTAGCGGACAAGAGACCCAGTACTTC. It codes for CASSPGTSGQETQYF.

The V gene is TRBV7-2, the J gene TRBJ2-3; unclear D gene. This CDR3 is 12 amino acids long. CDR1 and CDR2 (germline): SGHTA, FQGNSA. Between the trimmed V and J ends, which lost 6 bases and 11 bases, there was a span of 15 bases. The CDR3 reads CASSPLMSRQYF. Here the CDR3 DNA reads TGTGCCAGCAGTCCATTAATGAGTCGGCAGTATTTT. Drawing the rest from reference TRBV7-2 and TRBJ2-3, the complete variable domain is GAGVSQSPSNKVTEKGKDVELRCDPISGHTALYWYRQSLGQGLEFLIYFQGNSAPDKSGLPSDRFSAERTGGSVSTLTIQRTQQEDSAVYLCASSPLMSRQYFGPGTRLTVL.

The CDR3 region has the DNA TGTGCCAGCAGCCCGATGGGCGGGGCCTCCTACGAGCAGTACTTC. It codes for CASSPMGGASYEQYF. The J gene is TRBJ2-7, the V gene TRBV3-1 (or the pseudogene TRBV3-2); a possible D gene is TRBD2 (6 bases). This CDR3 comprises 15 residues. CDR1 and CDR2 from the germline V gene are LGHDT and YNNKEL (reference sequence). V was shortened by 4 bases and J by 0 bases, with 13 bases between the two germline ends.

This clone has a single count. The chain joins TRBV30 to TRBJ1-5; a weak D match, TRBD1 (6 bases). CDR1 GTSNPN and CDR2 SVGIG come from the germline V gene (reference sequence). The V gene lost 8 bases and the J gene lost 5 bases, with 16 bases spanning the gap. This CDR3 contains 13 residues. The CDR3 spells CAGNDGGDQPQHF. The CDR3 DNA follows: TGTGCCGGTAATGATGGGGGCGATCAGCCCCAGCATTTT.

The CDR3 protein is CASSLARRDTEAFF. CDR3 bases: TGTGCCAGCAGCTTGGCTAGACGGGACACTGAAGCTTTCTTT. The chain couples TRBV5-4 to TRBJ1-1; D is unclear. CDR3 length: 14 residues. V lost 0 bases to trimming and J lost 3 bases, with 9 bases between them. The germline gives CDR1 SGHNT, CDR2 YYREEE (reference sequence).

This clone was seen ten or more times. The gene calls are TRBV28 and TRBJ2-7; 16 nucleotides match TRBD2. The CDR3 totals 16 residues. The J segment lost 3 bases and the V segment lost 11 bases, leaving 10 bases of the junction unmatched. The germline V gene has CDR1 MDHEN and CDR2 SYDVKM. The CDR3 bases are TGTGCCTGCTCCGGGACTAGCGGGAGGGGTGGCTACGAGCAGTACTTC. This sequence encodes CACSGTSGRGGYEQYF.